This entry lists 28 T cell receptor beta chains sequenced from one sample in a study of blood T cell repertoires in COVID-19. Produced via immunoSEQ multiplex PCR; TCRdb's table is partial and in-frame only. The sample lists some 340,000 clones, about 90% occurring once. The specimen sequenced was PBMCs or T cells enriched from blood (not recorded which). The receptors come from a woman aged 25-40 years who had recovered from COVID-19.

V and J are TRBV2 and TRBJ2-7; D is possibly TRBD2 (5 bases). The germline V gene encodes CDR1 SNHLY and CDR2 FYNNEI. With 6 bases removed from V and 2 bases from J, the gap between germline ends came to 5 bases. The CDR3 is 11 residues long. CDR3 loop: CASRGAYEQYF. DNA for the CDR3: TGTGCCAGCAGGGGAGCCTACGAGCAGTACTTC.

The gene calls are TRBV7-9 and TRBJ1-2; no reliable D call. V was clipped by 5 bases and J by 7 bases, with 14 bases between them. The CDR3 has 13 residues. CDR1 and CDR2 (germline): SEHNR, FQNEAQ (reference sequence). The CDR3 nucleotides are TGTGCCAGCAGCATGTACCAAACCGGTGGCTACACCTTC. Amino acid sequence: CASSMYQTGGYTF.

V and J are TRBV7-9 and TRBJ2-3; D not certain. The V end lost 1 base, the J end lost 2 bases, and 10 bases lay between the germline ends. Germline CDR1 is SEHNR and CDR2 is FQNEAQ (reference sequence). This CDR3 spans 15 amino acids. The CDR3 loop is CASSLVGTDTDTQYF. The DNA for the CDR3 is TGTGCCAGCAGCTTAGTGGGTACAGACACAGATACGCAGTATTTT.

This chain connects TRBV27 to TRBJ1-2, with D unclear. With 7 bases removed from V and 0 bases from J, the gap between germline ends came to 12 bases. CDR3 size: 14 residues. Germline loops: CDR1 MNHEY, CDR2 SMNVEV (reference sequence). The CDR3 DNA sequence: TGTGCCAGCAAGCTGGCAGGCCCTAACTATGGCTACACCTTC. Its protein is CASKLAGPNYGYTF.

The chain has TRBV19 and TRBJ1-1, with D tentatively TRBD1 (6 bases). Germline V lookup: CDR1 LNHDA, CDR2 SQIVND (reference sequence). Trimming stripped 0 bases from V and 9 bases from J, with 14 bases between. The CDR3 contains 14 residues. CDR3 residues: CASSIDPGGPKAFF. The CDR3 DNA follows: TGTGCCAGTAGTATAGATCCGGGGGGCCCTAAAGCTTTCTTT.

The chain has TRBV7-8 and TRBJ1-2, with TRBD1 matching 7 bases. Germline trimming cut 5 bases from V and 5 bases from J; bases unmatched to any gene: 5. There are 13 residues in the CDR3. The V gene's germline CDR1 is SGHVS and CDR2 FQNEAQ. CDR3 DNA: TGTGCCAGCAGCCCGAGGACAGGTTATGGCTACACCTTC. It specifies CASSPRTGYGYTF.

This clone has just one count. V usage is TRBV4-3 and J usage is TRBJ1-1; 7 positions agree with TRBD1. This CDR3 has 13 amino acids. Germline values: CDR1 LGHNA, CDR2 YSLEER. Trimming cost V 2 bases and J 11 bases; bases outside gene matches: 8. CDR3 sequence reads: CASSQIQGSEAFF. The CDR3 DNA sequence: TGCGCCAGCAGCCAAATACAGGGGAGTGAGGCTTTCTTT.

The gene calls are TRBV19 and TRBJ2-4; 9 bases match TRBD1. The CDR3 has 16 residues. The germline V gene has CDR1 LNHDA and CDR2 SQIVND (reference sequence). With 6 bases clipped from V and 1 base from J, the junction kept 7 bases outside the gene matches. Written as DNA, the CDR3 is TGTGCCAGTAGCGCCACAGGGACAGGGGCCAAAAACATTCAGTACTTC. Protein sequence: CASSATGTGAKNIQYF. The full variable domain, with the rest looked up from reference TRBV19 and TRBJ2-4, is DGGITQSPKYLFRKEGQNVTLSCEQNLNHDAMYWYRQDPGQGLRLIYYSQIVNDFQKGDIAEGYSVSREKKESFPLTVTSAQKNPTAFYLCASSATGTGAKNIQYFGAGTRLSVL.

The chain carries TRBV7-9 and TRBJ1-2; 7 bases agree with TRBD1. V was pared by 3 bases and J by 6 bases, with 7 bases of the junction left unmatched. Germline CDR1 and CDR2: SEHNR and FQNEAQ (reference sequence). The CDR3 sequence is 14 residues long. This chain's CDR3 is CASSFEGGADGYTF. The CDR3 DNA is TGTGCCAGCAGCTTCGAAGGGGGCGCGGATGGCTACACCTTC.

The V call is TRBV7-2, the J call TRBJ1-1; D remains unclear. V gave up 1 base and J gave up 7 bases, with 22 bases separating them. CDR3 length equals 17 residues. Germline CDR1 reads SGHTA; CDR2 reads FQGNSA. The CDR3 reads CASSLGGGRTLKSEAFF. CDR3 bases: TGTGCCAGCAGCTTAGGCGGAGGACGGACGCTTAAGAGTGAAGCTTTCTTT.

The V call is TRBV18, the J call TRBJ2-1; 9 bases align to TRBD1. Trimming took 6 bases from V and 4 from J; bases not matched to a gene: 7. The germline V gene has CDR1 KGHSH and CDR2 LQKENI. The CDR3 runs 15 residues. The CDR3 sequence is CASSLRDRDYNEQFF. CDR3 DNA: TGTGCCAGCTCGCTCCGGGACAGGGATTACAATGAGCAGTTCTTC.

The V call is TRBV5-8, the J call TRBJ1-2; D gene unclear. Looked up from germline, CDR1 is SGHTS and CDR2 is YDEGEE. Trimming removed 3 bases from V and 3 bases from J, with 12 bases in between. This CDR3 has 14 residues. CDR3 nucleotide sequence: TGTGCCAGCAGCTCCACTGGAGGGTACTATGGCTACACCTTC. Translation gives CASSSTGGYYGYTF.

In its sample, this clone was seen a few times. The chain carries TRBV7-3 and TRBJ2-3; 9 bases line up with TRBD2. Germline V gives CDR1 SGHTA, CDR2 FQGTGA. The CDR3 loop spans 15 amino acids. The V segment lost 2 bases and the J segment 4 bases; nucleotides outside the gene matches: 4. The CDR3 is CASSLQRGESDTQYF. CDR3 DNA sequence: TGTGCCAGCAGCTTACAGCGGGGGGAATCAGATACGCAGTATTTT.

This clone occurred once. The chain employs TRBV24-1 and TRBJ2-3, with 7 nucleotides matching TRBD2. J gave up 3 bases and V 2 bases, and 10 bases lay outside the gene matches. Per the germline V gene, CDR1 is KGHDR and CDR2 is SFDVKD. This CDR3 has 17 amino acids. The CDR3 nucleotides read TGTGCCACCAGTGATTCCGGGACTACTCCTTGGACAGATACGCAGTATTTT. Encoded protein: CATSDSGTTPWTDTQYF.

The chain has TRBV9 and TRBJ2-5, with D unresolved. Germline V gives CDR1 SGDLS, CDR2 YYNGEE. This CDR3 has 14 amino acids. The V end lost 0 bases, the J end lost 5 bases, and 11 bases lay between the germline ends. CDR3 in amino acids: CASSVGPDKETQYF. As DNA, the CDR3 is TGTGCCAGCAGCGTAGGGCCAGACAAGGAGACCCAGTACTTC.

The chain links TRBV28 to TRBJ1-4, with TRBD1 as a possible D gene (5 bases). The length of the CDR3 is 14 residues. In germline, CDR1 is MDHEN, CDR2 SYDVKM. Trimming shortened V by 3 bases and J by 7 bases, and 12 bases separated the two germline ends. In nucleotides, the CDR3 is TGTGCCAGCAGTTTTAGGGGATGGGGTGAAAAACTGTTTTTT. Protein product: CASSFRGWGEKLFF.

The V and J genes are TRBV7-2 and TRBJ1-5; TRBD1 is a possible D gene (5 bases). CDR1 and CDR2 (germline): SGHTA, FQGNSA. V lost 6 bases and J 3 bases, leaving 12 bases between the germline ends. The CDR3 spans 14 residues. For the CDR3, the DNA is TGTGCCAGCAGTAATCCAGGGTACAATCAGCCCCAGCATTTT. It yields the protein CASSNPGYNQPQHF.

The J gene is TRBJ1-4, the V gene TRBV7-8; 10 bases agree with TRBD1. The CDR3 spans 16 residues. CDR1 SGHVS and CDR2 FQNEAQ come from the germline V gene. Germline trimming cut 4 bases from V and 6 bases from J; bases unmatched to any gene: 8. The CDR3 is CASSSSPGTGDEKLFF. The CDR3 nucleotides are TGTGCCAGCAGCTCATCACCCGGGACAGGGGATGAAAAACTGTTTTTT.

This chain joins TRBV4-2 and TRBJ1-1; D remains ambiguous. Germline assignment: CDR1 LGHNA and CDR2 YNFKEQ. The CDR3 runs 12 residues. Trimming shortened V by 3 bases and J by 3 bases, and 5 bases separated the two germline ends. For the CDR3, the DNA is TGTGCCAGCAGCCACCGGGACACTGAAGCTTTCTTT. Protein: CASSHRDTEAFF.

J is TRBJ1-1 and V is TRBV19, with 8 bases lining up with TRBD1. Germline-derived CDR1 and CDR2 are LNHDA and SQIVND (reference sequence). J gave up 5 bases and V 6 bases, and 5 bases lay outside the gene matches. This CDR3 has 13 residues. The chain's CDR3 is CASSRGLETEAFF. The CDR3 DNA reads TGTGCCAGTAGCAGGGGGCTTGAGACTGAAGCTTTCTTT.

This chain links TRBV6-5 with TRBJ2-3; TRBD2 is a possible D gene (5 bases). The germline CDR1 and CDR2 sequences are MNHEY and SVGAGI. The CDR3 runs 13 residues. The V end was cut by 6 bases, the J end by 2 bases, with 9 bases between. CDR3 loop: CASSRRATDTQYF. The DNA for the CDR3 is TGTGCCAGCAGCCGGCGGGCCACAGATACGCAGTATTTT.

The chain recombines TRBV14 with TRBJ2-6; maybe TRBD1 (6 bases). Germline V lookup: CDR1 SGHDN, CDR2 FVKESK. Trimming left V 4 bases short and J 3 bases short, with 13 bases between. This CDR3 has 16 amino acids. This CDR3 reads CASSLIWGHGANVLTF. The DNA of the CDR3 is TGTGCCAGCAGCCTGATTTGGGGACATGGGGCCAACGTCCTGACTTTC.

The chain couples TRBV4-3 to TRBJ2-3; D is perhaps TRBD1 (6 bases). Germline assignment: CDR1 LGHNA and CDR2 YSLEER. The CDR3 is 15 residues long. V was pared by 1 base and J by 2 bases, with 10 bases between. In DNA form, the CDR3 reads TGCGCCAGCAGCCAAGGGACAGAGAACACAGATACGCAGTATTTT. This encodes CASSQGTENTDTQYF.

This chain links TRBV29-1 with TRBJ2-7; D is perhaps TRBD1 (5 bases). This CDR3 has 12 residues. Trimming removed 6 bases at V and 4 bases at J, with 13 bases between. Germline values: CDR1 SQVTM, CDR2 ANQGSEA. CDR3 DNA sequence: TGCAGCGTAGCCCCTCAGGGATACGAGCAGTACTTC. Its protein is CSVAPQGYEQYF.

The rearrangement uses TRBV2 and TRBJ2-3; no clear D. CDR1 and CDR2 (germline): SNHLY, FYNNEI. The CDR3 has 14 amino acids. Trimming shortened V by 2 bases and J by 6 bases, and 12 bases separated the two germline ends. CDR3 loop: CASSEPRLGDTQYF. The CDR3, as DNA: TGTGCCAGCAGTGAACCCAGACTTGGGGATACGCAGTATTTT.

The chain joins TRBV5-1 to TRBJ2-6; possible D gene TRBD2, 6 bases. The ends were cut back, 10 bases at V and 0 bases at J, with 11 bases in the middle. Per the germline V gene, CDR1 is SGHRS and CDR2 is YFSETQ. The CDR3 runs to 14 residues. CDR3 in DNA: TGCGCCTCAGGAGGGATCTCTGGGGCCAACGTCCTGACTTTC. Translated: CASGGISGANVLTF.

Points on this clone: The sample holds other DNA sequences that translate to the same CDR3. V is TRBV28 and J is TRBJ1-5; no clear D gene. The CDR3 runs to 13 residues. The V gene's germline CDR1 is MDHEN and CDR2 SYDVKM. Trimming left V 4 bases short and J 3 bases short, with 7 bases between. The DNA of the CDR3 is TGTGCCAGCAGTTGGGGAGACAATCAGCCCCAGCATTTT. Protein product: CASSWGDNQPQHF.

The V and J genes are TRBV6-5 and TRBJ1-4; the match to TRBD1 covers 7 bases. Germline-derived CDR1 and CDR2 are MNHEY and SVGAGI. Trimming took 6 bases from V and 8 from J; bases not matched to a gene: 9. CDR3 length: 14 residues. CDR3 nucleotide sequence: TGTGCCAGCAGCGCACCGGGACAGTCGGAAAAACTGTTTTTT. Encoded protein: CASSAPGQSEKLFF.